This T cell receptor beta chain was identified in a study of neoadjuvant anti-PD-1 for oral cavity cancer. Background on the study: Most patients had three to four biweekly doses of 3 mg/kg nivolumab before resection.

Two replicates per tumor sample, mostly from roughly 5 ug of genomic DNA. This table comes from immunoSEQ multiplex PCR, and its TCRdb copy is limited to in-frame clones, with some not included. The repertoire consists of about 8,300 clones, with around 49% occurring once and the leading ten covering 12%. Patients had newly diagnosed, untreated stage II-IVA oral cavity squamous cell carcinoma. Sequencing used tumor tissue, obtained before nivolumab (anti-PD-1) treatment. This sequence originates from a person aged 35 to 85 with oral cavity squamous cell carcinoma.

Written as DNA, the CDR3 is TGTGCCAGCAGAGGGACAGGAGCCGATACGCAGTATTTT. This codes for CASRGTGADTQYF. V gene TRBV2 combines with J gene TRBJ2-3; the match to TRBD1 covers 8 bases. The V gene's germline CDR1 is SNHLY and CDR2 FYNNEI. Unmatched junction bases numbered 5, after V lost 6 bases and J lost 6 bases. This CDR3 has 13 residues.